This is a list of T cell receptor beta chains from one sample in a study of blood T cell repertoires in COVID-19. Clones were read by immunoSEQ multiplex PCR, and TCRdb kept only the in-frame ones, dropping some. The sample has 150,000 or so clones, approximately 75% seen once. Sample: peripheral blood. These receptors were taken from a human donor in a cohort sampled during active COVID-19. The CDR3 runs from the conserved cysteine through the conserved F or W. D genes are given only for firm matches. Clone size appears in some rows only: once, few, many, or a class for an expanded clone.

CDR3 protein: CASSPRDRANTEAFF
CDR3 DNA: TGTGCCAGCAGCCCCCGGGACAGGGCTAACACTGAAGCTTTCTTT
clone size: .
D gene: TRBD1
J gene: TRBJ1-1
V gene: TRBV5-4

CDR3 protein: CASSQEPGDQETQYF
CDR3 DNA: TGTGCCAGCAGCCAAGAACCAGGGGACCAAGAGACCCAGTACTTC
clone size: .
D gene: .
J gene: TRBJ2-5
V gene: TRBV3-1/TRBV3-2

CDR3 protein: CASSAGQSSYGYTF
CDR3 DNA: TGCGCCAGCAGTGCCGGACAGTCATCCTATGGCTACACCTTC
clone size: .
D gene: .
J gene: TRBJ1-2
V gene: TRBV10-1

CDR3 protein: CASSLEPGGGYEQYF
CDR3 DNA: TGTGCCAGCAGCTTAGAGCCGGGAGGGGGCTACGAGCAGTACTTC
clone size: .
D gene: TRBD2
J gene: TRBJ2-7
V gene: TRBV7-6

CDR3 protein: CASSPKFTEAFF
CDR3 DNA: TGTGCCAGCAGTCCTAAGTTCACTGAAGCTTTCTTT
clone size: .
D gene: .
J gene: TRBJ1-1
V gene: TRBV6-6

CDR3 protein: CASSLTGPTGYGYTF
CDR3 DNA: TGTGCCAGCAGTCTGACAGGACCAACGGGGTATGGCTACACCTTC
clone size: .
D gene: .
J gene: TRBJ1-2
V gene: TRBV28

CDR3 protein: CASSGGGTGFRGNQPQHF
CDR3 DNA: TGTGCCAGCAGCGGGGGGGGTACAGGGTTTAGGGGCAATCAGCCCCAGCATTTT
clone size: .
D gene: .
J gene: TRBJ1-5
V gene: TRBV6-4

CDR3 protein: CSVSRDEYEQYF
CDR3 DNA: TGCAGCGTTTCGAGGGATGAGTACGAGCAGTACTTC
clone size: few
D gene: .
J gene: TRBJ2-7
V gene: TRBV29-1

CDR3 protein: CAWSVPLTRYSPLHF
CDR3 DNA: TGTGCCTGGAGTGTACCTCTAACCAGGTACTCACCCCTCCACTTT
clone size: few
D gene: .
J gene: TRBJ1-6
V gene: TRBV30

CDR3 protein: CASSGGVDTQYF
CDR3 DNA: TGTGCCAGCAGTGGGGGGGTAGATACGCAGTATTTT
clone size: .
D gene: TRBD2
J gene: TRBJ2-3
V gene: TRBV12-3/TRBV12-4

CDR3 protein: CASSSRRDSAQVYGYTF
CDR3 DNA: TGTGCCAGCAGCTCCCGTCGTGACAGCGCCCAAGTCTATGGCTACACCTTC
clone size: .
D gene: .
J gene: TRBJ1-2
V gene: TRBV7-2

CDR3 protein: CASSPSDTAGYTF
CDR3 DNA: TGTGCCAGCAGCCCCTCAGACACGGCGGGCTACACCTTC
clone size: many
D gene: .
J gene: TRBJ1-2
V gene: TRBV3-1/TRBV3-2

CDR3 protein: CASSPGTSGYNEQFF
CDR3 DNA: TGTGCTAGCAGCCCCGGGACTAGCGGATACAATGAGCAGTTCTTC
clone size: .
D gene: TRBD2
J gene: TRBJ2-1
V gene: TRBV7-7

CDR3 protein: CAWSVVGTSMFF
CDR3 DNA: TGTGCCTGGAGTGTAGTCGGGACTAGCATGTTTTTT
clone size: .
D gene: .
J gene: TRBJ1-4
V gene: TRBV30

CDR3 protein: CAWSVAGSNTGELFF
CDR3 DNA: TGTGCCTGGAGTGTAGCGGGGAGCAACACCGGGGAGCTGTTTTTT
clone size: .
D gene: TRBD2
J gene: TRBJ2-2
V gene: TRBV30

CDR3 protein: CSVVGTSGPLETQYF
CDR3 DNA: TGCAGCGTTGTAGGGACTAGCGGGCCCTTAGAGACCCAGTACTTC
clone size: .
D gene: TRBD2
J gene: TRBJ2-5
V gene: TRBV29-1

CDR3 protein: CASSTDTEAFF
CDR3 DNA: TGTGCCAGCAGCACGGACACTGAAGCTTTCTTT
clone size: few
D gene: .
J gene: TRBJ1-1
V gene: TRBV7-8

CDR3 protein: CAAGEGRDEQFF
CDR3 DNA: TGTGCCGCGGGGGAGGGACGGGATGAGCAGTTCTTC
clone size: many
D gene: TRBD2
J gene: TRBJ2-1
V gene: TRBV7-8

CDR3 protein: CASSQDLVGGGRADTQYF
CDR3 DNA: TGCGCCAGCAGCCAAGATTTGGTCGGCGGGGGGCGGGCAGATACGCAGTATTTT
clone size: .
D gene: TRBD2
J gene: TRBJ2-3
V gene: TRBV4-3

CDR3 protein: CASSVTGGTDEQYF
CDR3 DNA: TGTGCCAGCAGCGTTACTGGGGGCACCGACGAGCAGTACTTC
clone size: .
D gene: .
J gene: TRBJ2-7
V gene: TRBV9

CDR3 protein: CASSLGGRGIYGYTF
CDR3 DNA: TGTGCCAGTAGTCTTGGGGGTAGGGGGATTTATGGCTACACCTTC
clone size: .
D gene: .
J gene: TRBJ1-2
V gene: TRBV19

CDR3 protein: CASSLPGGDTQYF
CDR3 DNA: TGTGCCAGCAGCTTACCGGGGGGAGATACGCAGTATTTT
clone size: .
D gene: TRBD2
J gene: TRBJ2-3
V gene: TRBV7-3

CDR3 protein: CASKPDSLHQPQHF
CDR3 DNA: TGTGCCAGCAAACCGGACAGCTTGCATCAGCCCCAGCATTTT
clone size: .
D gene: .
J gene: TRBJ1-5
V gene: TRBV16

CDR3 protein: CATSSGGAYGYTF
CDR3 DNA: TGTGCCACCAGTTCGGGGGGGGCCTATGGCTACACCTTC
clone size: .
D gene: .
J gene: TRBJ1-2
V gene: TRBV24-1

CDR3 protein: CASSDRNSPLHF
CDR3 DNA: TGTGCCAGCAGCGACAGGAATTCACCCCTCCACTTT
clone size: few
D gene: .
J gene: TRBJ1-6
V gene: TRBV5-4

CDR3 protein: CASSFTLNQPQHF
CDR3 DNA: TGTGCCAGCAGTTTTACTCTCAATCAGCCCCAGCATTTT
clone size: .
D gene: .
J gene: TRBJ1-5
V gene: TRBV12-3/TRBV12-4

CDR3 protein: CSARQGEKLFF
CDR3 DNA: TGCAGTGCCCGACAGGGTGAAAAACTGTTTTTT
clone size: .
D gene: TRBD1
J gene: TRBJ1-4
V gene: TRBV20-1

CDR3 protein: CASSPGTGSYEQYF
CDR3 DNA: TGTGCCAGCTCTCCCGGGACAGGTTCCTACGAGCAGTACTTC
clone size: .
D gene: TRBD1
J gene: TRBJ2-7
V gene: TRBV18

CDR3 protein: CASSYNTPGQGLETQYF
CDR3 DNA: TGTGCCAGCAGTTACAATACACCGGGACAGGGCTTAGAGACCCAGTACTTC
clone size: .
D gene: TRBD1
J gene: TRBJ2-5
V gene: TRBV6-2/TRBV6-3

CDR3 protein: CASSIAPGNSPLHF
CDR3 DNA: TGTGCCAGTAGTATCGCCCCGGGTAATTCACCCCTCCACTTT
clone size: .
D gene: .
J gene: TRBJ1-6
V gene: TRBV19

CDR3 protein: CASSQDPYRIGYEQYF
CDR3 DNA: TGTGCCAGCAGCCAAGATCCCTACAGAATCGGCTACGAGCAGTACTTC
clone size: .
D gene: .
J gene: TRBJ2-7
V gene: TRBV3-1/TRBV3-2

CDR3 protein: CSASPGRGLRTEAFF
CDR3 DNA: TGCAGTGCTAGTCCCGGTCGGGGACTAAGGACTGAAGCTTTCTTT
clone size: once
D gene: .
J gene: TRBJ1-1
V gene: TRBV20-1

CDR3 protein: CASSYGTSITMDNSPLHF
CDR3 DNA: TGTGCCAGCAGTTACGGGACATCCATCACTATGGATAATTCACCCCTCCACTTT
clone size: .
D gene: .
J gene: TRBJ1-6
V gene: TRBV6-2/TRBV6-3

CDR3 protein: CASSLTGSNQPQHF
CDR3 DNA: TGTGCCAGCAGCTTGACTGGTAGCAATCAGCCCCAGCATTTT
clone size: .
D gene: .
J gene: TRBJ1-5
V gene: TRBV5-6

CDR3 protein: CASSPGQSNQPQHF
CDR3 DNA: TGTGCCAGCAGCCCTGGACAGAGCAATCAGCCCCAGCATTTT
clone size: .
D gene: .
J gene: TRBJ1-5
V gene: TRBV11-2

CDR3 protein: CASSNPGSYEQYF
CDR3 DNA: TGCGCCAGCAGCAACCCCGGGAGCTACGAGCAGTACTTC
clone size: few
D gene: .
J gene: TRBJ2-7
V gene: TRBV5-1

CDR3 protein: CASRATGGASDTEAFF
CDR3 DNA: TGCGCCAGCAGAGCCACAGGGGGCGCCTCGGACACTGAAGCTTTCTTT
clone size: few
D gene: TRBD1
J gene: TRBJ1-1
V gene: TRBV10-2

CDR3 protein: CASSEEFTRGGLAFRNEQFF
CDR3 DNA: TGTGCCAGCAGTGAGGAATTTACAAGAGGGGGACTAGCTTTCAGGAATGAGCAGTTCTTC
clone size: .
D gene: TRBD2
J gene: TRBJ2-1
V gene: TRBV2

CDR3 protein: CASSSRGELFF
CDR3 DNA: TGTGCCAGTAGTTCGAGGGGGGAGCTGTTTTTT
clone size: .
D gene: .
J gene: TRBJ2-2
V gene: TRBV19

CDR3 protein: CASRHREAREKLFF
CDR3 DNA: TGTGCCAGCAGACACAGGGAAGCTAGGGAAAAACTGTTTTTT
clone size: few
D gene: .
J gene: TRBJ1-4
V gene: TRBV11-2

CDR3 protein: CATNPGTGNGEQYF
CDR3 DNA: TGTGCCACAAACCCCGGGACAGGGAATGGCGAGCAGTACTTC
clone size: .
D gene: TRBD1
J gene: TRBJ2-7
V gene: TRBV5-6

CDR3 protein: CASSHFRAIDNEQFF
CDR3 DNA: TGTGCCAGCAGCCATTTTCGAGCGATCGACAATGAGCAGTTCTTC
clone size: few
D gene: .
J gene: TRBJ2-1
V gene: TRBV3-1/TRBV3-2

CDR3 protein: CASSPQGRNTEAFF
CDR3 DNA: TGTGCCAGCAGCCCACAGGGTAGGAACACTGAAGCTTTCTTT
clone size: .
D gene: .
J gene: TRBJ1-1
V gene: TRBV5-6

CDR3 protein: CASSRSGGASYNEQFF
CDR3 DNA: TGTGCCAGCAGCCGTAGCGGGGGGGCTTCCTACAATGAGCAGTTCTTC
clone size: .
D gene: TRBD2
J gene: TRBJ2-1
V gene: TRBV7-2

CDR3 protein: CATSPPQGAVNEQFF
CDR3 DNA: TGTGCCACCAGCCCCCCACAGGGGGCTGTGAATGAGCAGTTCTTC
clone size: .
D gene: TRBD1
J gene: TRBJ2-1
V gene: TRBV15

CDR3 protein: CASSLEAGGEAFF
CDR3 DNA: TGTGCCAGCAGCCTGGAGGCCGGAGGGGAAGCTTTCTTT
clone size: medium-sized
D gene: .
J gene: TRBJ1-1
V gene: TRBV7-2

CDR3 protein: CSVALPQGAFGYTF
CDR3 DNA: TGCAGCGTTGCTCTTCCACAGGGGGCTTTTGGCTACACCTTC
clone size: .
D gene: TRBD1
J gene: TRBJ1-2
V gene: TRBV29-1

CDR3 protein: CASSIRRATNTQYF
CDR3 DNA: TGTGCCAGTAGTATCCGGAGGGCCACAAATACGCAGTATTTT
clone size: .
D gene: .
J gene: TRBJ2-3
V gene: TRBV19

CDR3 protein: CASSPRGNTEAFF
CDR3 DNA: TGTGCCAGCAGCCCCAGGGGGAACACTGAAGCTTTCTTT
clone size: .
D gene: .
J gene: TRBJ1-1
V gene: TRBV5-6

CDR3 protein: CASSLDPGTQETQYF
CDR3 DNA: TGTGCCAGCAGCTTGGACCCAGGGACACAAGAGACCCAGTACTTC
clone size: once
D gene: .
J gene: TRBJ2-5
V gene: TRBV5-6

CDR3 protein: CASSLTGTNTEAFF
CDR3 DNA: TGTGCCAGCAGTCTCACAGGGACCAACACTGAAGCTTTCTTT
clone size: .
D gene: .
J gene: TRBJ1-1
V gene: TRBV6-5

CDR3 protein: CASSPDRTYGYTF
CDR3 DNA: TGTGCCAGCTCCCCCGACAGGACCTATGGCTACACCTTC
clone size: .
D gene: .
J gene: TRBJ1-2
V gene: TRBV18

CDR3 protein: CASSLGGGGGNTIYF
CDR3 DNA: TGTGCCAGCAGCTTGGGGGGCGGTGGAGGAAACACCATATATTTT
clone size: many
D gene: .
J gene: TRBJ1-3
V gene: TRBV5-6

CDR3 protein: CASSQGLAEAYEQYF
CDR3 DNA: TGCGCCAGCAGCCAAGGACTAGCGGAAGCCTACGAGCAGTACTTC
clone size: .
D gene: TRBD2
J gene: TRBJ2-7
V gene: TRBV4-3

CDR3 protein: CASSWAGPYNEQFF
CDR3 DNA: TGTGCCAGCAGCTGGGCAGGGCCATACAATGAGCAGTTCTTC
clone size: .
D gene: .
J gene: TRBJ2-1
V gene: TRBV11-2

CDR3 protein: CASHRTRGSYEQYF
CDR3 DNA: TGTGCCAGCCACCGGACAAGGGGCTCCTACGAGCAGTACTTC
clone size: .
D gene: .
J gene: TRBJ2-7
V gene: TRBV28

CDR3 protein: CASSLSRGWETQYF
CDR3 DNA: TGTGCCAGCAGCCTGAGCCGGGGGTGGGAGACCCAGTACTTC
clone size: .
D gene: .
J gene: TRBJ2-5
V gene: TRBV3-1/TRBV3-2

CDR3 protein: CATMGQGVSHEQFF
CDR3 DNA: TGTGCCACCATGGGGCAGGGCGTATCCCATGAGCAGTTCTTC
clone size: .
D gene: .
J gene: TRBJ2-1
V gene: TRBV24-1

CDR3 protein: CASSQDLAGELFF
CDR3 DNA: TGCGCCAGCAGCCAAGATTTAGCCGGGGAGCTGTTTTTT
clone size: .
D gene: .
J gene: TRBJ2-2
V gene: TRBV4-3